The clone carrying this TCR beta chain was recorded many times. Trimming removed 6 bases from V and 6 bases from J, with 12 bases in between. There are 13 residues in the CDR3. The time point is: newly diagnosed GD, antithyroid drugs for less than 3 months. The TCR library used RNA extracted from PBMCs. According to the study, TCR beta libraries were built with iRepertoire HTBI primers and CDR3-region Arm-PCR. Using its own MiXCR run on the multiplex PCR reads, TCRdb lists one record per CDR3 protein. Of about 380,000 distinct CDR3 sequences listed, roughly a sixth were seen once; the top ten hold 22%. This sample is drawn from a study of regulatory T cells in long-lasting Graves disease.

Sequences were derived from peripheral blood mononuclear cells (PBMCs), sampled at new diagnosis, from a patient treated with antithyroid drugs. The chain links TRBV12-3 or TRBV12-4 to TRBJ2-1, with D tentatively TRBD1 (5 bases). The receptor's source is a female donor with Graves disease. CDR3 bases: TGTGCCAGCAGCCCCCAGGGTAGCAATGAGCAGTTCTTC. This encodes CASSPQGSNEQFF.